Sequencing of this TCR beta chain was carried out in a study of shared clonotypes between healthy human individuals (dated by TCRdb to the early 2020s). For the study in its entirety: The cohort comprised two women and three men aged 18 to 49 years. To increase sequencing depth and limit assay-specific biases, different laboratories used diverse techniques to prepare libraries and sequence TCR repertoires. The study deeply sequenced blood TCR repertoires of five healthy adults to estimate repertoire size and the extent of clonotype sharing between individuals. Each donor's leukapheresis produced roughly between roughly 0.85 and 9.5 billion PBMCs. For each donor, CD4 naive and CD4 memory were each given three plates, CD8 naive was given two plates, and CD8 memory was given one plate.

The research as a whole found: Sampling was restricted to blood, and TCR repertoires in tissues likely differ from the TCR repertoires found in blood. Naive subsets generally had larger estimated clonotype richness than memory subsets did. The small number of donors limited the genetic and exposure-history diversity represented. Compared with non-shared clonotypes, clonotypes shared by all four sorted-subset donors had higher generation probabilities. Pairwise subsampling led to the expectation that sequencing depth would affect the degree of clonotype sharing among donors. Incomplete sequencing was indicated by rarefaction of sorted-subset datasets, despite the large sequencing depth. Sharing across a handful of donors was observed for around 5% of naive CD4, over 3% of naive CD8, over 2% of memory CD4, and 0.4% of memory CD8 clonotypes.

This clone was counted once. The target of this receptor is not known. The sample holds no much larger clone one base away, and base qualities are not on file. CD8 naive samples were obtained by positive selection for CCR7 among CD45RO-negative cells, yielding a CD45RA+CCR7+ population from which TemRA cells were excluded. The donors were healthy, HIV-negative adults with no recently reported acute infections or vaccinations. Every donor was a Caucasian adult residing in Nashville, Tennessee, USA. Blood was obtained by leukapheresis, after which PBMCs were separated by Ficoll-Histopaque density gradient centrifugation and cryopreserved in liquid nitrogen vapor phase. Purity and quantity of every magnetically sorted T cell population were checked by analytical flow cytometry. Each sorted fraction had its genomic DNA isolated and then quantified by UV absorbance on a Nanodrop 2000c. V and J are truncated by 0 bases and 4 bases respectively, leaving an intervening sequence of 17 bases. The germline V gene supplies CDR1 SGHRS and CDR2 YFSETQ. The CDR3 starts with the cysteine, ends with the phenylalanine, and has 16 residues. CDR3 DNA only is kept here, 48 bases in frame from base 1.

Using the deep immunoSEQ assay, TCR CDR3 regions were amplified from genomic DNA by multiplex PCR. For each cell subset, the extracted genomic DNA was distributed evenly across all wells of several immunoSEQ 96-well plates, and each plate served as one replicate. For sorted subsets, roughly 0.2 ug genomic DNA, equal to approximately 30,000 T cell genomes, was loaded into each replicate PCR. Purified libraries were quantified with a Qubit 3.0 fluorometer, sized on a Bioanalyzer 2100, and re-quantified with the KAPA Library Quantification kit. Each immunoSEQ 96-well plate was sequenced on its own single-read 150-cycle Illumina NextSeq 550 flow cell. On the study's bioinformatics: Because the immunoSEQ output held only junctional sequences and lacked quality scores, the filtering could not match the filtering applied to full-length reads. Sequences were annotated with PyIR, a Python wrapper for IgBLAST v1.9, using IMGT germline references to assign V/J genes and CDR3. Any read was removed if the V/J assignment was weak (E-value above 1e-6), the CDR3 was missing, or the read contained stop codons, out-of-frame junctions, or ambiguous translated residues. V3J clonotypes were defined as sequences sharing an identical inferred V gene, J gene, and CDR3 amino acid sequence. To compute the percentage overlap between repertoires, the number of shared unique clonotypes was divided by the size of the smaller repertoire. Repertoire richness was assessed with RTK rarefaction, the Chao1 estimator, and Recon v2.1 estimates of unobserved clonotypes. OLGA was used to compute generation probabilities for all TCRbeta clonotypes that the gDNA method yielded from a handful of donors. Here the immuneACCESS table is served through TCRdb, limited to in-frame sequences with V and J called. Missing clones are a known gap in these copies; in checked studies unresolved V genes cover under half, and the rest lacks a known reason. That table is the source of V, J and clone size, and D and trimming were worked out from the DNA. The sample records roughly 2,000,000 clones, roughly 94% of which are singletons. The top ten clonotypes cover roughly 1.2% of the sample.

The sequence was collected from a man between 18 and 29 years old in good health. The chain is encoded by TRBV5-1 joined to TRBJ2-7, with a tentative D gene TRBD1 over 7 matching bases. Sequencing was carried out using naive CD8+ T cells sorted from blood. In light of the paper, this sample's cell subset or site label describes: CD45RA+CCR7+. The CDR3 reads CASSLDGRGVGYEQYF. The DNA sequence follows: TGCGCCAGCAGCTTGGATGGCAGGGGGGTCGGGTACGAGCAGTACTTC.